The 11 T cell receptor beta chains below were found in one sample sequenced in a study of neurological immune-mediated disorders. A single record per CDR3 protein comes from TCRdb applying MiXCR to the 5' RACE reads. The table includes under 80,000 distinct CDR3 sequences, 4.5% to 5.5% detected once. Sequenced input: PBMCs. These receptors were obtained from a woman aged 45 to 65 with multiple sclerosis.

The table lists this clonotype with many counts. V is TRBV29-1 and J is TRBJ2-5; D tentatively reads TRBD1 or TRBD2 (5 bases each). Germline CDR1 SQVTM, CDR2 ANQGSEA. The CDR3 has 12 amino acids. V gave up 5 bases and J gave up 9 bases, with 16 bases separating them. Here the CDR3 reads CSVRLAIQAQYF. CDR3 sequence (DNA): TGCAGCGTTCGGCTAGCCATACAGGCCCAGTACTTC.

This clonotype has a count of ten or more. The CDR3 DNA is TGTGCCACCAGCAGAGCGTTAAGGCAGGGGAACAATCAGCCCCAGCATTTT. This sequence encodes CATSRALRQGNNQPQHF. The V and J genes are TRBV15 and TRBJ1-5, with D perhaps matching TRBD1 (6 bases). V lost 1 base, J lost 3 bases, and 16 bases lay in between. Per the germline V gene, CDR1 is LNHNV and CDR2 is YYDKDF (reference sequence). The CDR3 has 17 amino acids.

This clonotype was seen repeatedly, ten times or more. The V and J genes are TRBV6-6 and TRBJ2-1; 9 bases are shared with TRBD1. CDR3 length: 15 amino acids. Losses at the gene ends were 2 bases for V and 6 bases for J; bases not matched to a gene: 5. Germline values: CDR1 MNHNY, CDR2 SVGAGI (reference sequence). The CDR3 protein is CASSYTMDRGNEQFF. Written as DNA, the CDR3 is TGTGCCAGCAGTTACACGATGGACAGGGGCAATGAGCAGTTCTTC.

This clonotype was counted many times. The rearrangement uses TRBV5-5 and TRBJ1-1; TRBD1 agrees at 9 bases. CDR3 size: 17 residues. The V gene's germline CDR1 is SGHKS and CDR2 YYEKEE (reference sequence). The V gene end was trimmed by 5 bases and the J gene end by 0 bases; junction bases not matched to a gene: 11. This CDR3 is CASSLAGTGFLNTEAFF. The CDR3 region has the DNA TGTGCCAGCAGTCTGGCGGGGACAGGGTTCTTGAACACTGAAGCTTTCTTT.

This clonotype was observed many times. The chain joins TRBV20-1 to TRBJ1-4; 7 positions agree with TRBD1. CDR1 and CDR2 from the germline V gene are DFQATT and SNEGSKA (reference sequence). CDR3 length equals 15 residues. V lost 0 bases to trimming and J lost 7 bases; unmatched junction nucleotides: 8. The CDR3 is CSARDPRQGGEKLFF. In DNA form, the CDR3 reads TGCAGTGCTAGAGACCCGAGACAGGGAGGTGAAAAACTGTTTTTT.

This clonotype was counted at least ten times. V is TRBV20-1 and J is TRBJ2-5; 9 nucleotides align to TRBD2. This CDR3 is 16 amino acids long. V gave up 1 base and J gave up 4 bases; unmatched junction bases: 10. Per the germline V gene, CDR1 is DFQATT and CDR2 is SNEGSKA (reference sequence). The CDR3 region is CSARVVAGGLGETQYF. The CDR3 region has the DNA TGCAGTGCTAGAGTGGTCGCGGGGGGGCTCGGAGAGACCCAGTACTTC.

This clonotype was counted many times. This sequence joins TRBV19 and TRBJ1-5; 7 positions match TRBD1. V dropped 9 bases and J dropped 2; count of bases not matched to a gene: 13. This CDR3 is built from 16 residues. Germline CDR1 and CDR2: LNHDA and SQIVND (reference sequence). The CDR3 here is CASALPNRGRNQPQHF. DNA of the CDR3: TGTGCCAGCGCGCTTCCGAACAGGGGACGCAATCAGCCCCAGCATTTT.

In this sample, this clonotype turned up many times. V is TRBV5-1 and J is TRBJ2-1; D unclear. Germline V gene lookup returns CDR1 SGHRS and CDR2 YFSETQ. The CDR3 contains 17 residues. Trimming left V 0 bases short and J 2 bases short, with 15 bases between. The CDR3: CASSLVSPRSPYNEQFF. Written as DNA, the CDR3 is TGCGCCAGCAGCTTGGTCTCCCCGCGGTCCCCCTACAATGAGCAGTTCTTC.

This clonotype was recorded at least ten times. V is TRBV9 and J is TRBJ2-5, with 9 bases that match TRBD1. The CDR3 length is 18 residues. V trimming: 4 bases; J trimming: 1 base; junction bases outside the gene matches: 14. Germline V gene lookup returns CDR1 SGDLS and CDR2 YYNGEE. CDR3 loop: CASSPHFGTGRIQETQYF. The CDR3, as DNA: TGTGCCAGCAGCCCCCATTTCGGGACAGGGAGAATCCAAGAGACCCAGTACTTC.

This clonotype has more than one count but fewer than ten. A read error may explain this, as a much larger clone is one base away. The chain links TRBV7-3 to TRBJ2-1; D gene unclear. This CDR3 has 12 amino acids. Germline CDR1 and CDR2: SGHTA and FQGTGA. V was shortened by 5 bases and J by 2 bases, with 4 bases between the two germline ends. Here the CDR3 DNA reads TGTGCCAGCAGCACTACCTACAATGAGCAGTTCTTC. Its translation is CASSTTYNEQFF.

This clonotype was counted ten times or more. The chain links TRBV7-2 to TRBJ2-3, with D tentatively TRBD2 (5 bases). V was cut by 5 bases and J by 12 bases, with 18 bases left in between. CDR1 and CDR2 from the germline V gene are SGHTA and FQGNSA. CDR3 length equals 13 residues. The CDR3 nucleotides are TGTGCCAGCAGCCCACTAGGAGATACGGCACAGTATTTT. Its protein product is CASSPLGDTAQYF. Using reference TRBV7-2 and TRBJ2-3 for the parts outside the CDR3, the full variable domain is GAGVSQSPSNKVTEKGKDVELRCDPISGHTALYWYRQSLGQGLEFLIYFQGNSAPDKSGLPSDRFSAERTGGSVSTLTIQRTQQEDSAVYLCASSPLGDTAQYFGPGTRLTVL.